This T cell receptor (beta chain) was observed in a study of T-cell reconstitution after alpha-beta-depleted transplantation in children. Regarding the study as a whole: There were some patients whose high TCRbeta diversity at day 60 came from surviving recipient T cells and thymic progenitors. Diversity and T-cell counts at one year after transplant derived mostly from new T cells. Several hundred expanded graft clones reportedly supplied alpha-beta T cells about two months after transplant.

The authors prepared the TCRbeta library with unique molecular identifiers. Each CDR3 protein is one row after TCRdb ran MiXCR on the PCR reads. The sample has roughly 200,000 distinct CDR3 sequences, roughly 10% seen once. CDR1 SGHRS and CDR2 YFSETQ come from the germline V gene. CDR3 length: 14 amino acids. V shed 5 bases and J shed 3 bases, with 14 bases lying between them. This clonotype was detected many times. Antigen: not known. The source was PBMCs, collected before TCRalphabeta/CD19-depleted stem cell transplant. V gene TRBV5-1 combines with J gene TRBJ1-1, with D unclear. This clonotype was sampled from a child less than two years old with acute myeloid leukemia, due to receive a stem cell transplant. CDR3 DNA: TGCGCCAGCAGATTCGTCTCCCGAGACACTGAAGCTTTCTTT. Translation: CASRFVSRDTEAFF.